One sample yielded the 25 T cell receptor beta chains listed below, sequenced in a study of T cell changes during pregnancy in multiple sclerosis. Only in-frame clones appear in the TCRdb table, and some are missing; sequencing was by immunoSEQ multiplex PCR. The sample includes tens of thousands of clones, about 90% of them seen just once. Sequencing used CD4+ T cells from peripheral blood mononuclear cells, obtained in the third trimester of pregnancy. The receptors stem from a female donor with multiple sclerosis, enrolled in a pregnancy study.

V and J are TRBV18 and TRBJ2-1; D possibly corresponds to TRBD1 (5 bases). Trimming removed 5 bases from V and 4 bases from J, with 12 bases in between. The CDR3 consists of 14 residues. CDR1 and CDR2 from the germline V gene are KGHSH and LQKENI. The chain's CDR3 is CASSAKQEYNEQFF. CDR3 in DNA: TGTGCCAGCTCAGCAAAACAGGAGTACAATGAGCAGTTCTTC.

The V gene is TRBV5-4, the J gene TRBJ2-7; 11 bases map to TRBD2. Germline assignment: CDR1 SGHNT and CDR2 YYREEE (reference sequence). The CDR3 is 16 amino acids. Trimming at V came to 4 bases and at J to 3 bases, leaving 9 bases not matched to a gene. CDR3 in amino acids: CASSRGGSGRGYEQYF. The CDR3 bases are TGTGCCAGCAGCCGCGGAGGTAGCGGGAGGGGCTACGAGCAGTACTTC.

This chain connects TRBV25-1 to TRBJ1-3; 7 bases fit TRBD1. In germline, CDR1 is MGHDK, CDR2 SYGVNS. With V trimmed by 2 bases and J by 0 bases, 4 bases remained unmatched. The CDR3 has 16 residues. The CDR3: CASSEPGQPSGNTIYF. The DNA for the CDR3 is TGTGCCAGCAGTGAACCGGGACAGCCCTCTGGAAACACCATATATTTT.

The rearrangement joins TRBV9 to TRBJ1-1, with no clear D. Deletions cut 0 bases from V and 1 base from J, with 16 bases between. The CDR3 length is 17 residues. Germline-derived CDR1 and CDR2 are SGDLS and YYNGEE. The CDR3, as DNA: TGTGCCAGCAGCGTAGGCGCGACACGCATGACGAACACTGAAGCTTTCTTT. Protein product: CASSVGATRMTNTEAFF.

The chain employs TRBV11-2 and TRBJ2-2; 8 positions match TRBD2. The V gene end was trimmed by 6 bases and the J gene end by 0 bases; junction bases not matched to a gene: 6. From germline, CDR1 is SGHAT and CDR2 FQNNGV. The length of the CDR3 is 16 residues. In DNA form, the CDR3 reads TGTGCCAGCAGTCAACTAGCGGCATCGAACACCGGGGAGCTGTTTTTT. This encodes CASSQLAASNTGELFF. Filled out from reference TRBV11-2 and TRBJ2-2, the complete variable domain reads EAGVAQSPRYKIIEKRQSVAFWCNPISGHATLYWYQQILGQGPKLLIQFQNNGVVDDSQLPKDRFSAERLKGVDSTLKIQPAKLEDSAVYLCASSQLAASNTGELFFGEGSRLTVL.

The chain recombines TRBV10-1 with TRBJ2-3; 9 bases are shared with TRBD2. Germline V gene lookup returns CDR1 WNHNN and CDR2 SYGVQD (reference sequence). J lost 7 bases, V lost 2 bases, and 7 bases had no gene match. The CDR3 is 15 residues long. CDR3 bases: TGCGCCAGCAGTGAGGGTAGCGGGAGTATGTATACGCAGTATTTT. Protein product: CASSEGSGSMYTQYF.

The chain couples TRBV7-3 to TRBJ1-1; 7 positions match TRBD1. CDR1 is SGHTA, CDR2 FQGTGA, per germline. After removal of 5 bases from V and 4 bases from J, the junction contained 4 bases not matched to a gene. The CDR3 runs 13 residues. CDR3 sequence reads: CASSDRAGTEAFF. CDR3 DNA: TGTGCCAGCAGCGACAGGGCGGGCACTGAAGCTTTCTTT.

The chain joins TRBV5-1 to TRBJ2-5; 16 nucleotides agree with TRBD2. The length of the CDR3 is 16 residues. Germline V gene sequence: CDR1 SGHRS, CDR2 YFSETQ. Germline trimming cut 4 bases from V and 5 bases from J; bases unmatched to any gene: 5. The CDR3 DNA reads TGCGCCAGCAGCCGGGGACTAGCGGGAGGGTTGGAGACCCAGTACTTC. Residues: CASSRGLAGGLETQYF.

The CDR3: CASSPAGKETQYF. The CDR3 coding sequence is TGTGCCAGCAGCCCGGCAGGAAAAGAGACCCAGTACTTC. The V and J genes are TRBV6-1 and TRBJ2-5; D ambiguous. Germline V gene sequence: CDR1 MNHNS, CDR2 SASEGT. The CDR3 extends over 13 amino acids. V shed 6 bases and J shed 3 bases, with 11 bases lying between them.

This clone occurred a few times. The chain recombines TRBV5-5 with TRBJ2-7; 7 nucleotides line up with TRBD2. V lost 4 bases to trimming and J lost 6 bases; unmatched junction nucleotides: 7. Germline assignment: CDR1 SGHKS and CDR2 YYEKEE (reference sequence). The CDR3 covers 13 residues. CDR3 DNA: TGTGCCAGCAGCGTCCGGGACTACCGCGAGCAGTACTTC. It yields the protein CASSVRDYREQYF.

The rearrangement links TRBV6-1 to TRBJ2-7; maybe TRBD2 (5 bases). This CDR3 is 14 amino acids long. Germline V CDR1 and CDR2: MNHNS, SASEGT. V shed 0 bases and J shed 2 bases, with 8 bases lying between them. The CDR3 bases are TGTGCCAGCAGTGAAGCCGGGGTAACCTACGAGCAGTACTTC. This gives the protein CASSEAGVTYEQYF.

V is TRBV28 and J is TRBJ2-7, with 9 positions matching TRBD1. Looked up from germline, CDR1 is MDHEN and CDR2 is SYDVKM. V dropped 0 bases and J dropped 4; count of bases not matched to a gene: 4. The CDR3 covers 15 residues. CDR3 sequence: CASSLWGTGLYEQYF. CDR3 nucleotide sequence: TGTGCCAGCAGTTTATGGGGGACAGGGTTATACGAGCAGTACTTC.

As to this clone: Other DNA sequences from this sample encode an identical CDR3 as well. The chain combines TRBV29-1 with TRBJ1-2; D is ambiguous. V was trimmed by 4 bases and J by 1 base, leaving 7 bases between them. In germline, CDR1 is SQVTM, CDR2 ANQGSEA. The length of the CDR3 is 12 residues. The CDR3 region is CSVVEGNYGYTF. The CDR3 region has the DNA TGCAGCGTTGTCGAGGGTAACTATGGCTACACCTTC.

The rearrangement joins TRBV5-1 to TRBJ2-5; weak D call: TRBD2 (6 bases). The V gene's germline CDR1 is SGHRS and CDR2 YFSETQ. The CDR3 sequence is 14 residues long. Trimming stripped 3 bases from V and 2 bases from J, with 11 bases between. For the CDR3, the DNA is TGCGCCAGCAGCTGGGGTCGGGGGCAAGAGACCCAGTACTTC. Encoded protein: CASSWGRGQETQYF.

The count of this clone is one. The genes are TRBV5-1 and TRBJ2-1, with D tentatively TRBD1 (6 bases). CDR1 and CDR2 (germline): SGHRS, YFSETQ. V shed 4 bases and J shed 0 bases, with 14 bases lying between them. The CDR3 is made up of 16 amino acids. In DNA form, the CDR3 reads TGCGCCAGCAGCCCCCCCACAGGGACCTCCTACAATGAGCAGTTCTTC. It is translated as CASSPPTGTSYNEQFF. Based on the CDR3 plus reference TRBV5-1 and TRBJ2-1, the full variable domain is KAGVTQTPRYLIKTRGQQVTLSCSPISGHRSVSWYQQTPGQGLQFLFEYFSETQRNKGNFPGRFSGRQFSNSRSEMNVSTLELGDSALYLCASSPPTGTSYNEQFFGPGTRLTVL.

The chain links TRBV5-4 to TRBJ2-3, with TRBD2 matching 10 bases. Germline CDR1 reads SGHNT; CDR2 reads YYREEE (reference sequence). This CDR3 region has 16 residues. V was pared by 1 base and J by 1 base, with 3 bases of the junction left unmatched. This CDR3 is CASSLRLAGGTDTQYF. The CDR3 DNA reads TGTGCCAGCAGCTTGCGGCTAGCGGGAGGCACAGATACGCAGTATTTT.

The chain is built from TRBV2 and TRBJ2-3; 7 nucleotides match TRBD2. Germline trimming cut 4 bases from V and 6 bases from J; bases unmatched to any gene: 7. Germline CDR1 and CDR2: SNHLY and FYNNEI. The CDR3 is 14 residues long. In DNA form, the CDR3 reads TGTGCCAGCAGTGTGCGGGGGTACGGGGATACGCAGTATTTT. This translates into CASSVRGYGDTQYF.

This chain links TRBV11-3 with TRBJ2-5, with 13 bases matching TRBD2. The CDR3 sequence is 15 residues long. Germline-derived CDR1 and CDR2 are SGHNT and YENEEA. The ends lost 4 bases at V and 5 bases at J; junction bases unmatched: 4. The CDR3 DNA reads as TGTGCCAGCAGCTCGGGACTAGCGGGAATCGAGACCCAGTACTTC. It codes for CASSSGLAGIETQYF.

This clone occurred once. The same CDR3 also results from other DNA sequences found in this sample. The chain has TRBV10-2 and TRBJ2-3; 7 bases agree with TRBD2. The V gene's germline CDR1 is WSHSY and CDR2 SAAADI. V lost 0 bases, J lost 2 bases, and 2 bases stayed unmatched. The CDR3 runs to 15 residues. The chain's CDR3 is CASSESGGFTDTQYF. The CDR3 region has the DNA TGCGCCAGCAGTGAGTCGGGGGGGTTCACAGATACGCAGTATTTT.

This clone was observed a few times. The chain uses TRBV7-2 and TRBJ1-5; D unclear. V lost 2 bases and J lost 5, with 4 bases in between. Looked up from germline, CDR1 is SGHTA and CDR2 is FQGNSA. The CDR3 runs to 12 residues. CDR3 sequence reads: CASSLLDQPQHF. CDR3 nucleotides: TGTGCCAGCAGCTTACTCGATCAGCCCCAGCATTTT.

This clone was seen just once. The rearrangement links TRBV7-2 to TRBJ1-2; TRBD1 matches 7 bases. V was clipped by 5 bases and J by 3 bases; unmatched bases: 9. Looked up from germline, CDR1 is SGHTA and CDR2 is FQGNSA. The CDR3 has 15 amino acids. CDR3 sequence: CASSLEKGADYGYTF. The CDR3 nucleotides are TGTGCCAGCAGCCTGGAAAAGGGGGCTGACTATGGCTACACCTTC.

The rearrangement uses TRBV5-6 and TRBJ2-2; tentative D call: TRBD1 (6 bases). V shed 4 bases and J shed 6 bases, with 22 bases lying between them. CDR1 and CDR2 from the germline V gene are SGHDT and YYEEEE. CDR3 length: 17 residues. CDR3 loop: CASSQLQGKFSPGELFF. The CDR3 nucleotides are TGTGCCAGCAGCCAATTACAGGGAAAGTTTTCACCCGGGGAGCTGTTTTTT.

V usage is TRBV2 and J usage is TRBJ2-7; D may be TRBD1 (6 bases). The CDR3 length is 14 residues. Germline V lookup: CDR1 SNHLY, CDR2 FYNNEI. Trimming removed 7 bases from V and 1 base from J, with 14 bases in between. The CDR3 spells CASKGRQGSYEQYF. In DNA form, the CDR3 reads TGTGCCAGCAAGGGCAGGCAGGGGTCCTACGAGCAGTACTTC.

The chain has TRBV10-3 and TRBJ2-2; TRBD2 matches 9 bases. CDR1 and CDR2 (germline): ENHRY, SYGVKD. The CDR3 length is 15 residues. The ends lost 7 bases at V and 8 bases at J; junction bases unmatched: 11. CDR3 DNA sequence: TGTGCCATCATGGGGCTAGCGGGGAGGAAAGGGGAGCTGTTTTTT. It yields the protein CAIMGLAGRKGELFF.

Notes on this clone: Within the sample, other DNA sequences also encode this same CDR3. The chain uses TRBV6-5 and TRBJ1-1, with 9 nucleotides matching TRBD1. Unmatched junction bases numbered 2, after V lost 0 bases and J lost 3 bases. The CDR3 consists of 15 residues. Per germline, CDR1 MNHEY and CDR2 SVGAGI. CDR3 nucleotides: TGTGCCAGCAGTTACTCCCGGACAGGGGACACTGAAGCTTTCTTT. Protein sequence: CASSYSRTGDTEAFF.